These 9 T cell receptor beta chains came from one sample sequenced in a study of blood T cell repertoires in COVID-19. The repertoire was sequenced with immunoSEQ multiplex PCR; TCRdb's copy has only in-frame clones and lacks some. The sample shows some 45,000 clones, roughly 92% of them seen only once. Sequenced sample: peripheral blood. All receptors come from a man over 45 with active COVID-19.

CDR3 protein: CASSFRDITDTQYF. CDR3 coding DNA: TGTGCCAGCAGTTTCCGGGACATCACAGATACGCAGTATTTT. V usage is TRBV27 and J usage is TRBJ2-3, with D perhaps matching TRBD1 (6 bases). Germline V gene lookup returns CDR1 MNHEY and CDR2 SMNVEV (reference sequence). V lost 3 bases and J 2 bases, leaving 9 bases between the germline ends. The CDR3 extends over 14 amino acids.

CDR3 DNA sequence: TGTGCCAGCAGCCCGGACAGTCTGAACACTGAAGCTTTCTTT. Amino acids: CASSPDSLNTEAFF. The V gene is TRBV14, the J gene TRBJ1-1; possibly TRBD1 for D (6 bases). The V gene's germline CDR1 is SGHDN and CDR2 FVKESK. V was shortened by 4 bases and J by 0 bases, with 9 bases between the two germline ends. This CDR3 spans 14 amino acids. Variable domain in full (rest from reference TRBV14 and TRBJ1-1): EAGVTQFPSHSVIEKGQTVTLRCDPISGHDNLYWYRRVMGKEIKFLLHFVKESKQDESGMPNNRFLAERTGGTYSTLKVQPAELEDSGVYFCASSPDSLNTEAFFGQGTRLTVV.

This chain links TRBV19 with TRBJ2-7; D perhaps matches TRBD1 (7 bases). This CDR3 region has 13 residues. V gave up 5 bases and J gave up 2 bases, with 10 bases separating them. CDR1 and CDR2 (germline): LNHDA, SQIVND (reference sequence). CDR3 DNA: TGTGCCAGTAGTGGGGGGACAGCCTACGAGCAGTACTTC. Its translation: CASSGGTAYEQYF.

The chain employs TRBV4-2 and TRBJ2-7, with D perhaps TRBD1 (5 bases). The germline gives CDR1 LGHNA, CDR2 YNFKEQ. The length of the CDR3 is 16 residues. V was pared by 6 bases and J by 1 base, with 19 bases between. The DNA for the CDR3 is TGTGCCAGCAGTCGTTATATGGGGCGAGAGTCCTACGAGCAGTACTTC. Its protein is CASSRYMGRESYEQYF.

The rearrangement joins TRBV15 to TRBJ1-1, with D possibly being TRBD1 (6 bases). This CDR3 has 15 residues. V was pared by 8 bases and J by 1 base, with 17 bases between. Germline loops: CDR1 LNHNV, CDR2 YYDKDF (reference sequence). Written as DNA, the CDR3 is TGTGCCACCTCCACGAGGGGGGGGCCGAACACTGAAGCTTTCTTT. It encodes CATSTRGGPNTEAFF.

This clone showed up just once. CDR3 loop: CATSATPRGQGNHQPQHF. In DNA form, the CDR3 reads TGTGCCACCAGTGCCACCCCCCGAGGACAGGGAAATCATCAGCCCCAGCATTTT. The chain carries TRBV24-1 and TRBJ1-5, with TRBD1 matching 8 bases. V was pared by 5 bases and J by 5 bases, with 16 bases of the junction left unmatched. CDR1 KGHDR and CDR2 SFDVKD come from the germline V gene. The CDR3 consists of 18 residues.

The chain links TRBV5-5 to TRBJ2-1; no reliable D call. Trimming cost V 2 bases and J 4 bases, with 13 bases left between them. There are 15 residues in the CDR3. Per the germline V gene, CDR1 is SGHKS and CDR2 is YYEKEE (reference sequence). The CDR3 DNA reads TGTGCCAGCAGCTTTTCCGGAGACCTATACAATGAGCAGTTCTTC. Amino acid sequence: CASSFSGDLYNEQFF.

The chain is built from TRBV19 and TRBJ2-6; 8 bases agree with TRBD2. V was clipped by 2 bases and J by 1 base; unmatched bases: 7. The CDR3 is 18 residues long. CDR1 is LNHDA, CDR2 SQIVND, per germline (reference sequence). The CDR3 DNA reads as TGTGCCAGTAGTATAATACTAGCGGCCTCGTCTGGGGCCAACGTCCTGACTTTC. It yields the protein CASSIILAASSGANVLTF.

This clone was recorded only once. V gene TRBV6-5 combines with J gene TRBJ2-7; TRBD1 agrees at 11 bases. V was clipped by 2 bases and J by 6 bases; unmatched bases: 3. This CDR3 has 14 amino acids. Germline CDR1 MNHEY, CDR2 SVGAGI. In DNA form, the CDR3 reads TGTGCCAGCAGTTACGCCGGACAGGGGGCCGAGCAGTACTTC. Translation gives CASSYAGQGAEQYF.